This paragraph reports one T cell receptor (beta chain). What it binds is unknown. This record belongs to a study of shared clonotypes between healthy human individuals. Study conclusions and caveats: Deeper or shallower sequencing was expected to change how clonotypes are shared among donors. Few donors restricted represented genetic and exposure-history diversity. Clonotype sharing across several donors was observed for approximately 5% of naive CD4 clonotypes. Clonotypes not shared had lower generation probabilities than those common to all four donors.

TCRdb's table, derived via immunoSEQ multiplex PCR, lists solely in-frame clones and lacks some. In the table there are about 1.5 million clones, around 98% of which are singletons. This CDR3 contains 14 residues. Germline lookup yields CDR1 MDHEN and CDR2 SYDVKM. The ends were cut back, 10 bases at V and 3 bases at J, with 16 bases in the middle. The rearrangement links TRBV28 to TRBJ1-5; no clear D. Sequencing input: naive CD4+ T cells sorted from blood. The sample's subset: CD45RA+ positively selected. This sequence was found in a man aged 25-40 years in good health. The CDR3 loop is CATETPGYNQPQHF. The DNA of the CDR3 is TGTGCCACCGAAACTCCAGGTTACAATCAGCCCCAGCATTTT.